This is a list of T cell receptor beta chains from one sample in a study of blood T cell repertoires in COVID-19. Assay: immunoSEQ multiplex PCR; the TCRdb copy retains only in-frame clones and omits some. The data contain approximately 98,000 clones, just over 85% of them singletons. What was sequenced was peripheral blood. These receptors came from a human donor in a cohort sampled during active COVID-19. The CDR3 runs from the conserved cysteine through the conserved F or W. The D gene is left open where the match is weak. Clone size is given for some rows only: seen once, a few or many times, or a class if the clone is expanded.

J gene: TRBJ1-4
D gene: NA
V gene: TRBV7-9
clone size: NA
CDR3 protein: CASSPGTDATNEKLFF
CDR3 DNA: TGTGCCAGCAGCCCCGGGACTGATGCAACTAATGAAAAACTGTTTTTT

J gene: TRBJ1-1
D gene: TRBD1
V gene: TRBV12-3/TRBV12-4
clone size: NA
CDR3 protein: CASSWTGRTEAFF
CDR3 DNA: TGTGCCAGCAGTTGGACAGGACGAACTGAAGCTTTCTTT

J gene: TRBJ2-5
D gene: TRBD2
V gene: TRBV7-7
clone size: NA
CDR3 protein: CASSLVPSGRETQYF
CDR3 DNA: TGTGCTAGCAGCTTAGTTCCTAGCGGGAGGGAGACCCAGTACTTC

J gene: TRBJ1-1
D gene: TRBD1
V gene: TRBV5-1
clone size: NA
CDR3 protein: CASSTGQGNTEAFF
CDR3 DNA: TGCGCCAGCAGTACGGGACAGGGGAACACTGAAGCTTTCTTT

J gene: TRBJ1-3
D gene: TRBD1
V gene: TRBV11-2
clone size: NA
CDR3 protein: CASHRGTSGNTIYF
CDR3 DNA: TGTGCCAGCCACAGGGGAACCTCTGGAAACACCATATATTTT

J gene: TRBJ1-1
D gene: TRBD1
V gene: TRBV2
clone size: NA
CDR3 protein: CASSRDRNTEAFF
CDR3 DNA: TGTGCCAGCAGCCGGGACAGGAACACTGAAGCTTTCTTT

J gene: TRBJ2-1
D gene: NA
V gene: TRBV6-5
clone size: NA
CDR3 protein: CASSYILSSYNEQFF
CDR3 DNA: TGTGCCAGCAGTTACATCCTTAGCTCCTACAATGAGCAGTTCTTC

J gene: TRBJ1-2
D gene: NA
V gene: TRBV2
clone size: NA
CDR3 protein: CASSAEQRNYGYTF
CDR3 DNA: TGTGCCAGCAGTGCTGAACAGAGAAACTATGGCTACACCTTC

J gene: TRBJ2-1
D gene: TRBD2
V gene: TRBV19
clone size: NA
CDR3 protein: CASSPFGGKGEQFF
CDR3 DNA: TGTGCCAGTAGTCCCTTCGGGGGGAAGGGGGAGCAGTTCTTC

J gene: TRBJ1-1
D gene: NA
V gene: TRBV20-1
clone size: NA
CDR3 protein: CSASKQDMNTEAFF
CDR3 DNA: TGCAGTGCTAGTAAGCAGGATATGAACACTGAAGCTTTCTTT

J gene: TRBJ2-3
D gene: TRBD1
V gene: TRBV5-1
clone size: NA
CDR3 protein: CASSPTGDSRTDTQYF
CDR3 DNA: TGCGCCAGCAGCCCTACTGGGGACAGCCGCACAGATACGCAGTATTTT

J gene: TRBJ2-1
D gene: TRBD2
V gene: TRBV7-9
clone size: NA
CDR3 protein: CASSSQLTSGRVNEQFF
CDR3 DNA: TGTGCCAGCAGCTCACAACTGACTAGCGGGAGGGTAAATGAGCAGTTCTTC

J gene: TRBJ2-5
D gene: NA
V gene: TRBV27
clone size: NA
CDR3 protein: CASRNRVPETQYF
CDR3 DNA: TGTGCCAGCAGAAACAGGGTCCCCGAGACCCAGTACTTC

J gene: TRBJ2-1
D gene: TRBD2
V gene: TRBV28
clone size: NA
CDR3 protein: CASSLGTRTAVQFF
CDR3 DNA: TGTGCCAGCAGTTTAGGGACTAGAACGGCGGTACAGTTCTTC

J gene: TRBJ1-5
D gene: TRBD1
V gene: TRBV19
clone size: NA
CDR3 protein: CASSSRDRLFNQPQHF
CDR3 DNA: TGTGCCAGTAGTTCCCGGGACAGACTATTCAATCAGCCCCAGCATTTT

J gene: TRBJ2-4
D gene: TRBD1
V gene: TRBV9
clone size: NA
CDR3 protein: CASSAGGDPGNIQYF
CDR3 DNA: TGTGCCAGCAGCGCAGGGGGAGACCCTGGCAACATTCAGTACTTC

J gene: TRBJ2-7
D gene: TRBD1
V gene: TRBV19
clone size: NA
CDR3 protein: CASSQTGQPIYEQYF
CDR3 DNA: TGTGCCAGTAGTCAAACGGGACAGCCAATCTACGAGCAGTACTTC

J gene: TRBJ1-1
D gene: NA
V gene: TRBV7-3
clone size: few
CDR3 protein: CASRYQRGTEAFF
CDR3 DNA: TGTGCCAGCCGATACCAGCGGGGTACTGAAGCTTTCTTT

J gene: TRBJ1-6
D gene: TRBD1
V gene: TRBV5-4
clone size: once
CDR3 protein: CASSWDRDSSPLHF
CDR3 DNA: TGTGCCAGCAGCTGGGACAGGGATAGCTCACCCCTCCACTTT

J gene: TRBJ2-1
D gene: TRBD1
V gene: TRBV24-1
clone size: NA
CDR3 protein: CATSPRDRPINEQFF
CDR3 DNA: TGTGCCACCAGTCCCCGGGACAGGCCCATCAATGAGCAGTTCTTC

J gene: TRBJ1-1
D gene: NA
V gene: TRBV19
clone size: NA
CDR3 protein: CASSARGGTEAFF
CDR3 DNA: TGTGCCAGTAGCGCCCGAGGGGGCACTGAAGCTTTCTTT

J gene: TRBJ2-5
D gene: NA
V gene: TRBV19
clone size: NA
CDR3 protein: CASKQGTQETQYF
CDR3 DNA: TGTGCCAGTAAACAGGGAACCCAAGAGACCCAGTACTTC

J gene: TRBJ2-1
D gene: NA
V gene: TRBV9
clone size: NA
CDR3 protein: CASSQGQGPLNEQFF
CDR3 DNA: TGTGCCAGCAGCCAGGGTCAGGGGCCCCTCAATGAGCAGTTCTTC

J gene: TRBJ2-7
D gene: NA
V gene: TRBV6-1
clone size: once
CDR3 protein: CASSELGGGNYEQYF
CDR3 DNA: TGTGCCAGCAGTGAACTTGGGGGGGGCAACTACGAGCAGTACTTC

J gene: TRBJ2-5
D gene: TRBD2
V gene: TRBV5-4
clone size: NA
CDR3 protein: CASSSRGGPETQYF
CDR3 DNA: TGTGCCAGCAGCTCGCGGGGGGGCCCGGAGACCCAGTACTTC

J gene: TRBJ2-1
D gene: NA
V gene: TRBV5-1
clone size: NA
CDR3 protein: CASSLSGAYNEQFF
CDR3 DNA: TGCGCCAGCAGCTTGTCAGGGGCCTACAATGAGCAGTTCTTC

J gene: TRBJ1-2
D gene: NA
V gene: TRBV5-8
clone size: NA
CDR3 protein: CASSLETPPAGYGYTF
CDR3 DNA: TGTGCCAGCAGCTTGGAAACACCGCCAGCGGGCTATGGCTACACCTTC

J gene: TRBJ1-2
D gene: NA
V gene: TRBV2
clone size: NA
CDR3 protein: CASREPGVSGYTF
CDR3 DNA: TGTGCCAGCAGGGAACCAGGGGTGAGTGGCTACACCTTC